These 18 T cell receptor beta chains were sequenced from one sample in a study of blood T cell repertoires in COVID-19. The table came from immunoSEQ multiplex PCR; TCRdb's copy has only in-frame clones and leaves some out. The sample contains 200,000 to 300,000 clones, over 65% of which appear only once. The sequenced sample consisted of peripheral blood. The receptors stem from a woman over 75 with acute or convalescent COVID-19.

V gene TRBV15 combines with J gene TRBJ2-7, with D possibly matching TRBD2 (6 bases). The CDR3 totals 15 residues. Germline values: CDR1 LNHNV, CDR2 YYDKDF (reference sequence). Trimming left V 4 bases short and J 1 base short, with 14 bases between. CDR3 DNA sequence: TGTGCCACCAGCAAACGGGGGACTCCTTCCTACGAGCAGTACTTC. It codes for CATSKRGTPSYEQYF.

The CDR3 region is CASSPEQSVYGYTF. The CDR3 DNA is TGTGCCAGCTCACCAGAACAATCAGTTTATGGCTACACCTTC. This chain uses TRBV18 with TRBJ1-2, with D uncertain. The CDR3 extends over 14 amino acids. V lost 2 bases to trimming and J lost 5 bases, with 12 bases between them. Germline CDR1 is KGHSH and CDR2 is LQKENI.

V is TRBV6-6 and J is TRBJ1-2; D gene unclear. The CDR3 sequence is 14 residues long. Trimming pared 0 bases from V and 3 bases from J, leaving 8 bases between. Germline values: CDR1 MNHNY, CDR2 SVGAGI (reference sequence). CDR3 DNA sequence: TGTGCCAGCAGTTACTCTCGACACGACTATGGCTACACCTTC. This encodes CASSYSRHDYGYTF.

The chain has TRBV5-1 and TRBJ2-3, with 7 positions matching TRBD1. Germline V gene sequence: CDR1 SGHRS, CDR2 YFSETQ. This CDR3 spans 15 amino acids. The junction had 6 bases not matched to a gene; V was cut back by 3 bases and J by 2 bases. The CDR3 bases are TGCGCCAGCAGCTCCGACAGGGTGGTCACAGATACGCAGTATTTT. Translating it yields CASSSDRVVTDTQYF. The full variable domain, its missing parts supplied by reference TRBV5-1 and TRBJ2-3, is KAGVTQTPRYLIKTRGQQVTLSCSPISGHRSVSWYQQTPGQGLQFLFEYFSETQRNKGNFPGRFSGRQFSNSRSEMNVSTLELGDSALYLCASSSDRVVTDTQYFGPGTRLTVL.

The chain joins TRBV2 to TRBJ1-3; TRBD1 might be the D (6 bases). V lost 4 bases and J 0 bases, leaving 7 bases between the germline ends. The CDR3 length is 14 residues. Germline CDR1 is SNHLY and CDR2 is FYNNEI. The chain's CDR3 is CASSGQVSGNTIYF. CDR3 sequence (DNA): TGTGCCAGCAGTGGACAGGTCTCTGGAAACACCATATATTTT.

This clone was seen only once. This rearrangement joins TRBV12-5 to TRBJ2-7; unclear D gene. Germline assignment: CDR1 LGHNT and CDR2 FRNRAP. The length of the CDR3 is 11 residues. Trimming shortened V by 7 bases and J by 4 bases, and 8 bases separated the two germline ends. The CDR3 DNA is TGTGCTAGTGTTAAGAGTTACGAGCAGTACTTC. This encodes CASVKSYEQYF.

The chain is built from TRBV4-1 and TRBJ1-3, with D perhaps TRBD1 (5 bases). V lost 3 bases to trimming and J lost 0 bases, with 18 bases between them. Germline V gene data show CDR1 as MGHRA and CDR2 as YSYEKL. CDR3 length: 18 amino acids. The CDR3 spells CASSQWGRTRSSGNTIYF. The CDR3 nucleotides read TGCGCCAGCAGCCAGTGGGGCAGGACGAGGAGCTCTGGAAACACCATATATTTT.

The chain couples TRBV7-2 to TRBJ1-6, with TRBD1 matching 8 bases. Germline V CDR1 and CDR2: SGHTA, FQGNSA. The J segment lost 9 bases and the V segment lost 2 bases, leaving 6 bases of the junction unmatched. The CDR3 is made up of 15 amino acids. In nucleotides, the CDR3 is TGTGCCAGCAGCTTAAACGCAGGGGGCGGTTCACCCCTCCACTTT. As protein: CASSLNAGGGSPLHF.

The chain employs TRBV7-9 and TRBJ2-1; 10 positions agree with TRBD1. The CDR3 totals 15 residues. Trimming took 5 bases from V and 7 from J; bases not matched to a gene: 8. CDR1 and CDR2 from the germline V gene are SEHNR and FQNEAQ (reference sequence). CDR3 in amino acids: CASSAGTGVRNEQFF. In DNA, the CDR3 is TGTGCCAGCAGCGCCGGGACAGGGGTTAGGAATGAGCAGTTCTTC.

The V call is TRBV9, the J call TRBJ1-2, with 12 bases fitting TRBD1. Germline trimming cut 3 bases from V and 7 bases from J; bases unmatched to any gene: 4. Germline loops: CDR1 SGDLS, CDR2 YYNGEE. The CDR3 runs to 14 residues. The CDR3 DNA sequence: TGTGCCAGCAGCGGGGGACAGGGGGCAATTGGCTACACCTTC. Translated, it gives CASSGGQGAIGYTF.

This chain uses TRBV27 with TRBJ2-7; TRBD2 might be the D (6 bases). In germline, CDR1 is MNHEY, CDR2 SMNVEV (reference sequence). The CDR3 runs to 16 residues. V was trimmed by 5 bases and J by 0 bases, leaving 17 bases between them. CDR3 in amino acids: CASSPPGLGGSYEQYF. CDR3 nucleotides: TGTGCCAGCAGTCCCCCCGGGTTGGGAGGCTCCTACGAGCAGTACTTC.

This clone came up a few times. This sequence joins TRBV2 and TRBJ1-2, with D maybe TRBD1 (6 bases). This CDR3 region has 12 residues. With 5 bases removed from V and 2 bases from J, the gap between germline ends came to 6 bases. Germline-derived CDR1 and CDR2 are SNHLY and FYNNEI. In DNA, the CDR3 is TGTGCCAGCAGTACAGGGAACTATGGCTACACCTTC. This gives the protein CASSTGNYGYTF.

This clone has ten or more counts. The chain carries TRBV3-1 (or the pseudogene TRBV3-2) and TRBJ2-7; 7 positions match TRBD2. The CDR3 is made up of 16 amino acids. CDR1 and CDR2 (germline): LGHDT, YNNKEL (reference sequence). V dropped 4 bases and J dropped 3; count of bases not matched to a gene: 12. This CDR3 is CASSPGPASGNYEQYF. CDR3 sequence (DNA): TGTGCCAGCAGCCCGGGTCCGGCTAGCGGAAACTACGAGCAGTACTTC.

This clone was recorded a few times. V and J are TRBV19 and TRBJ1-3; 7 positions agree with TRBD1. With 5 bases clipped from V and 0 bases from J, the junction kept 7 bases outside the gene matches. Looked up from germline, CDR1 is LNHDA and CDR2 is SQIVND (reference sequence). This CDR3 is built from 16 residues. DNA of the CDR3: TGTGCCAGTAGTGTCGACAGGGCACCCTCTGGAAACACCATATATTTT. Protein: CASSVDRAPSGNTIYF.

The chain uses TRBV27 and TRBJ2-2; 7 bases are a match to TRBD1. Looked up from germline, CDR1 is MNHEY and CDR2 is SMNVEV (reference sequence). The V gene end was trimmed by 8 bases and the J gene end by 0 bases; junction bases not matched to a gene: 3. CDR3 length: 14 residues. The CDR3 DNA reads TGTGCCAGCTCCGGACAGGCGAACACCGGGGAGCTGTTTTTT. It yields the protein CASSGQANTGELFF.

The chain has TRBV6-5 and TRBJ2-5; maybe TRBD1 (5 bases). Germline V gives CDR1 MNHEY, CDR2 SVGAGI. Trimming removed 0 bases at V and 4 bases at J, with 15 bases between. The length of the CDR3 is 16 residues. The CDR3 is CASSYSFQGWGETQYF. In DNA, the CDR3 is TGTGCCAGCAGTTACTCGTTCCAGGGATGGGGAGAGACCCAGTACTTC.

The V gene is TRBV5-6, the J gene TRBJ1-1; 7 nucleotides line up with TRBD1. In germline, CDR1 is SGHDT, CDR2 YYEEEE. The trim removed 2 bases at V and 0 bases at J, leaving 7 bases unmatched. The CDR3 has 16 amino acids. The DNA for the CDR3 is TGTGCCAGCAGCTTTAGGGACAGACCCATGAACACTGAAGCTTTCTTT. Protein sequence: CASSFRDRPMNTEAFF.

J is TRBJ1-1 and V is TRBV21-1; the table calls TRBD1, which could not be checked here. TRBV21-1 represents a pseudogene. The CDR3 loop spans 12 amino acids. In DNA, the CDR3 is TGTGCCAGCAGCAACCGTTTGGCTGTAGCTTTCTTT. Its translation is CASSNRLAVAFF.